A single sample gave rise to the 17 T cell receptor beta chains below, sequenced in a study of graft-versus-host responses after intestinal transplantation. Libraries were prepared by immunoSEQ multiplex PCR; TCRdb keeps only in-frame clonotypes and omits some of them. This sample has tens of thousands of clones; about four fifths occur once, and the top ten carry 0.45% to 0.55%. Their target antigens are unknown. Sequencing was performed on unstimulated CD4+ T cells sorted from spleen or lymph node cells, taken before transplant. The origin of the receptors is a human donor who was the organ donor for an intestinal transplant.

V gene TRBV6-1 combines with J gene TRBJ2-1; D gene unclear. Trimming pared 5 bases from V and 1 base from J, leaving 9 bases between. CDR3 size: 14 residues. The V gene's germline CDR1 is MNHNS and CDR2 SASEGT. DNA of the CDR3: TGTGCCAGCAGTTGGACGTGGTCCTACAATGAGCAGTTCTTC. Its translation: CASSWTWSYNEQFF.

V gene TRBV6-6 combines with J gene TRBJ2-7; 9 nucleotides match TRBD2. CDR1 and CDR2 from the germline V gene are MNHNY and SVGAGI (reference sequence). The V gene end was trimmed by 7 bases and the J gene end by 7 bases; junction bases not matched to a gene: 8. The CDR3 extends over 13 amino acids. The CDR3 is CASTRAGGSEQYF. The CDR3 coding sequence is TGTGCCAGCACACGAGCGGGAGGAAGTGAGCAGTACTTC.

This chain joins TRBV30 and TRBJ1-6, with D perhaps TRBD1 (6 bases). In germline, CDR1 is GTSNPN, CDR2 SVGIG (reference sequence). The CDR3 totals 13 residues. V dropped 4 bases and J dropped 11 bases, with 15 bases sitting between them. CDR3 bases: TGTGCCTGGAATCTGCAGGGGACGGCACCCCTCCACTTT. Translating gives CAWNLQGTAPLHF.

The V gene is TRBV7-6, the J gene TRBJ2-3, with 12 positions matching TRBD2. The trim removed 4 bases at V and 5 bases at J, leaving 1 base unmatched. The CDR3 loop spans 14 amino acids. Germline V gene lookup returns CDR1 SGHVS and CDR2 FNYEAQ. This CDR3 reads CASSSLAGGDTQYF. Written as DNA, the CDR3 is TGTGCCAGCAGCTCACTAGCGGGAGGAGATACGCAGTATTTT.

The chain has TRBV25-1 and TRBJ2-1; possible D gene TRBD2, 6 bases. This CDR3 spans 14 amino acids. In germline, CDR1 is MGHDK, CDR2 SYGVNS. V was pared by 1 base and J by 5 bases, with 9 bases between. The DNA for the CDR3 is TGTGCCAGCAGTGAATCACTAGCACACAATGAGCAGTTCTTC. The encoded protein is CASSESLAHNEQFF.

The genes are TRBV5-1 and TRBJ1-2, with D tentatively TRBD1 (6 bases). Germline CDR1 reads SGHRS; CDR2 reads YFSETQ. V was shortened by 4 bases and J by 0 bases, with 7 bases between the two germline ends. This CDR3 comprises 13 residues. CDR3 DNA sequence: TGCGCCAGCAGCGAGGGGGCTAACTATGGCTACACCTTC. This codes for CASSEGANYGYTF.

The V call is TRBV5-6, the J call TRBJ2-5, with D possibly matching TRBD2 (6 bases). The CDR3 length is 15 residues. V shed 2 bases and J shed 5 bases, with 16 bases lying between them. Germline CDR1 is SGHDT and CDR2 is YYEEEE. The DNA for the CDR3 is TGTGCCAGCAGCTTCAGGGCTAGCGTCCAGGAGACCCAGTACTTC. This codes for CASSFRASVQETQYF.

This clone appeared a few times. The gene calls are TRBV10-1 and TRBJ2-7; 7 nucleotides align to TRBD1. Germline CDR1 is WNHNN and CDR2 is SYGVQD (reference sequence). This CDR3 is built from 15 residues. With V trimmed by 3 bases and J by 2 bases, 7 bases remained unmatched. CDR3 nucleotides: TGCGCCAGCAGTGAAGGGGGCTACCCACCCTACGAGCAGTACTTC. Translated, it gives CASSEGGYPPYEQYF.

This chain links TRBV28 with TRBJ1-6, with TRBD1 as a possible D gene (6 bases). V lost 6 bases and J lost 9, with 12 bases in between. This CDR3 has 13 amino acids. Germline CDR1 reads MDHEN; CDR2 reads SYDVKM. This chain's CDR3 is CASSSPQGSPLHF. CDR3 DNA sequence: TGTGCCAGCAGCTCCCCACAGGGTTCACCCCTCCACTTT.

The chain carries TRBV7-2 and TRBJ2-7, with a possible D match to TRBD1 (6 bases). Germline V gene lookup returns CDR1 SGHTA and CDR2 FQGNSA. V lost 1 base and J 5 bases, leaving 18 bases between the germline ends. This CDR3 has 16 residues. In DNA, the CDR3 is TGTGCCAGCAGCTTAGGGGGGCCCCTCCTCGGGGACGAGCAGTACTTC. As protein: CASSLGGPLLGDEQYF.

The CDR3 DNA sequence: TGTGCCAGTAGTGACCAGCCAGGGGACCCCTACAATGAGCAGTTCTTC. This gives the protein CASSDQPGDPYNEQFF. The V gene is TRBV19, the J gene TRBJ2-1; weak D call: TRBD1 (6 bases). Germline loops: CDR1 LNHDA, CDR2 SQIVND (reference sequence). The CDR3 is 16 residues long. Trimming left V 5 bases short and J 2 bases short, with 16 bases between. Complete variable domain (other parts from reference TRBV19 and TRBJ2-1): DGGITQSPKYLFRKEGQNVTLSCEQNLNHDAMYWYRQDPGQGLRLIYYSQIVNDFQKGDIAEGYSVSREKKESFPLTVTSAQKNPTAFYLCASSDQPGDPYNEQFFGPGTRLTVL.

The CDR3 loop is CASSLTYEQYF. The CDR3 DNA reads TGCGCCAGCAGCCTCACCTACGAGCAGTACTTC. This chain uses TRBV5-1 with TRBJ2-7; D gene unclear. Germline CDR1 reads SGHRS; CDR2 reads YFSETQ. V was trimmed by 4 bases and J by 2 bases, leaving 4 bases between them. This CDR3 comprises 11 residues.

J is TRBJ1-2 and V is TRBV4-3; maybe TRBD1 (6 bases). The length of the CDR3 is 14 residues. Trimming pared 0 bases from V and 8 bases from J, leaving 13 bases between. Germline lookup yields CDR1 LGHNA and CDR2 YSLEER. This chain's CDR3 is CASSQDTGYGGYTF. CDR3 sequence (DNA): TGCGCCAGCAGCCAAGATACAGGGTACGGCGGCTACACCTTC.

The V call is TRBV27, the J call TRBJ2-3; D call uncertain. The CDR3 is 13 amino acids. Trimming removed 3 bases at V and 0 bases at J, with 4 bases between. Germline loops: CDR1 MNHEY, CDR2 SMNVEV (reference sequence). The CDR3 protein is CASSLTSTDTQYF. CDR3 coding DNA: TGTGCCAGCAGTTTGACTAGCACAGATACGCAGTATTTT.

The V gene is TRBV5-1, the J gene TRBJ2-5; weak D call: TRBD1 (5 bases). Germline loops: CDR1 SGHRS, CDR2 YFSETQ. The CDR3 extends over 14 amino acids. Trimming removed 0 bases at V and 0 bases at J, with 6 bases between. The CDR3 nucleotides are TGCGCCAGCAGCTTGGGACAGTACCAAGAGACCCAGTACTTC. It yields the protein CASSLGQYQETQYF.

This clone was recorded once. The rearrangement uses TRBV5-6 and TRBJ2-5; 10 positions agree with TRBD2. Germline trimming cut 4 bases from V and 5 bases from J; bases unmatched to any gene: 8. The germline V gene has CDR1 SGHDT and CDR2 YYEEEE. The CDR3 runs to 15 residues. In DNA, the CDR3 is TGTGCCAGCAGCCCCGAACTAGCGGGGATGGAGACCCAGTACTTC. Its protein product is CASSPELAGMETQYF. Drawing the rest from reference TRBV5-6 and TRBJ2-5, the complete variable domain is DAGVTQSPTHLIKTRGQQVTLRCSPKSGHDTVSWYQQALGQGPQFIFQYYEEEERQRGNFPDRFSGHQFPNYSSELNVNALLLGDSALYLCASSPELAGMETQYFGPGTRLLVL.

The chain carries TRBV18 and TRBJ2-5; 9 nucleotides agree with TRBD1. Unmatched junction bases numbered 1, after V lost 3 bases and J lost 2 bases. CDR1 and CDR2 (germline): KGHSH, LQKENI. The CDR3 is 14 amino acids. DNA of the CDR3: TGTGCCAGCTCACCCGGGACAGGGCAAGAGACCCAGTACTTC. Its translation is CASSPGTGQETQYF.